Listed below are T cell receptor beta chains from one sample, sequenced in a study of post-analysis software for immune sequencing data. MiXCR, applied by TCRdb to the PCR reads, yields one record per CDR3 protein. The data show around 260,000 distinct CDR3 sequences, 35% to 40% seen once. Sequencing was performed on blood. These receptor sequences come from a girl aged 10 to 17 with multiple sclerosis. Both conserved end residues are part of each CDR3. A D gene is named only where the DNA matches it firmly. Size is omitted from some rows. Given values are once, few, many or a class for expanded clones.

clone_size j_call d_call v_call cdr3_nt cdr3_aa
few TRBJ2-1 TRBD2 TRBV7-2 TGTGCCAGCAGTCCTCGGGGCGGGGGGGCCCAGAGCTCCTACAATGAGCAGTTCTTC CASSPRGGGAQSSYNEQFF
few TRBJ2-1 TRBD1 TRBV27 TGTGCCAGCAGTGGCCTCGGCGACAGGGGACGCCATGAGCAGTTCTTC CASSGLGDRGRHEQFF
few TRBJ2-5 NA TRBV5-1 TGCGCCAGCAGCTTGTTGGGTCTCCAAGAGACCCAGTACTTC CASSLLGLQETQYF
NA TRBJ1-4 TRBD1 TRBV6-1 TGTGCCAGCAGTGTAGGACAGGATGAAAAACTGTTTTTT CASSVGQDEKLFF
NA TRBJ2-7 TRBD1 TRBV10-3 TGTGCCATCAGGGACAGGGTAGGCCACGAGCAGTACTTC CAIRDRVGHEQYF
few TRBJ1-6 NA TRBV20-1 TGCAGTGCTAGAGATCATCTAGAAGGGGGGAATTCACCCCTCCACTTT CSARDHLEGGNSPLHF
NA TRBJ2-1 TRBD2 TRBV2 TGTGCCAGCAGTGCTGCTAGCGGGACGTACAATGAGCAGTTCTTC CASSAASGTYNEQFF
NA TRBJ2-1 TRBD1 TRBV7-9 TGTGCCAGCAGCGATTCACTACAGGGGGGCAATGAGCAGTTCTTC CASSDSLQGGNEQFF
many TRBJ1-1 NA TRBV20-1 TGCAGTGTCGATCTTGAAGCTTTCTTT CSVDLEAFF
many TRBJ1-2 TRBD1 TRBV28 TGTGCCACCACAGGGGACTCCCCGACATACTCTGGCTACACCTTC CATTGDSPTYSGYTF
NA TRBJ2-1 TRBD2 TRBV11-2 TGTGCCAGCAGCCCCAGCCGTGGCGGGGGGGAGAGGAATGAGCAGTTCTTC CASSPSRGGGERNEQFF
many TRBJ2-7 TRBD1 TRBV11-2 TGTGCCAGCAGCCCGGGGACAGGGGGCTACGAGCAGTACTTC CASSPGTGGYEQYF
many TRBJ2-1 NA TRBV21-1 TGTGCCAGCAGCAAACGTTTCGCATCGCTAATGGCAAATGAGCAGTTCTTC CASSKRFASLMANEQFF
NA TRBJ2-1 TRBD1 TRBV7-9 TGTGCCAGCAGCTCCCGGGGGGACAGGGTGCGCAATGAGCAGTTCTTC CASSSRGDRVRNEQFF
many TRBJ1-2 TRBD1 TRBV12-3/TRBV12-4 TGTGCCAGCAGTTTAGAACAGGGGCGTGGCTACACCTTC CASSLEQGRGYTF
many TRBJ2-1 TRBD2 TRBV29-1 TGCAGCGTCGGGAGCAGGCTAGCGGGAGAGCCTGAGCAGTTCTTC CSVGSRLAGEPEQFF